This T cell receptor beta chain was identified in a study of cytomegalovirus exposure and HLA in healthy donors. About the study: The roughly 110 validation repertoires were reported in a later analysis to have been generated on the same platform as the roughly 720 first-cohort repertoires.

This clone has a handful of counts. Its antigen remains unknown. Libraries were prepared by immunoSEQ multiplex PCR; TCRdb keeps only in-frame clonotypes and omits some of them. Here the sample spans 170,000 or so clones, around 85% being singletons. From the 120-subject validation cohort, which was separate from the roughly 620-subject first cohort, the donors were drawn. The CDR3 is 14 amino acids. Germline CDR1 SNHLY, CDR2 FYNNEI. V shed 7 bases and J shed 4 bases, with 14 bases lying between them. Study-level findings and limits: Per published reports, the classifier diagnosed cytomegalovirus status with high specificity and sensitivity. Across donors, most TCRs were seen rarely, yet some public ones were widespread.

The sequenced sample consisted of PBMCs. The chain joins TRBV2 to TRBJ1-5; D not certain. This clonotype was sampled from a man aged 18 to 30 in good health and CMV-seropositive. The CDR3 here is CASTLLPGNQPQHF. The CDR3 coding sequence is TGTGCCAGCACCCTTCTGCCGGGAAATCAGCCCCAGCATTTT.